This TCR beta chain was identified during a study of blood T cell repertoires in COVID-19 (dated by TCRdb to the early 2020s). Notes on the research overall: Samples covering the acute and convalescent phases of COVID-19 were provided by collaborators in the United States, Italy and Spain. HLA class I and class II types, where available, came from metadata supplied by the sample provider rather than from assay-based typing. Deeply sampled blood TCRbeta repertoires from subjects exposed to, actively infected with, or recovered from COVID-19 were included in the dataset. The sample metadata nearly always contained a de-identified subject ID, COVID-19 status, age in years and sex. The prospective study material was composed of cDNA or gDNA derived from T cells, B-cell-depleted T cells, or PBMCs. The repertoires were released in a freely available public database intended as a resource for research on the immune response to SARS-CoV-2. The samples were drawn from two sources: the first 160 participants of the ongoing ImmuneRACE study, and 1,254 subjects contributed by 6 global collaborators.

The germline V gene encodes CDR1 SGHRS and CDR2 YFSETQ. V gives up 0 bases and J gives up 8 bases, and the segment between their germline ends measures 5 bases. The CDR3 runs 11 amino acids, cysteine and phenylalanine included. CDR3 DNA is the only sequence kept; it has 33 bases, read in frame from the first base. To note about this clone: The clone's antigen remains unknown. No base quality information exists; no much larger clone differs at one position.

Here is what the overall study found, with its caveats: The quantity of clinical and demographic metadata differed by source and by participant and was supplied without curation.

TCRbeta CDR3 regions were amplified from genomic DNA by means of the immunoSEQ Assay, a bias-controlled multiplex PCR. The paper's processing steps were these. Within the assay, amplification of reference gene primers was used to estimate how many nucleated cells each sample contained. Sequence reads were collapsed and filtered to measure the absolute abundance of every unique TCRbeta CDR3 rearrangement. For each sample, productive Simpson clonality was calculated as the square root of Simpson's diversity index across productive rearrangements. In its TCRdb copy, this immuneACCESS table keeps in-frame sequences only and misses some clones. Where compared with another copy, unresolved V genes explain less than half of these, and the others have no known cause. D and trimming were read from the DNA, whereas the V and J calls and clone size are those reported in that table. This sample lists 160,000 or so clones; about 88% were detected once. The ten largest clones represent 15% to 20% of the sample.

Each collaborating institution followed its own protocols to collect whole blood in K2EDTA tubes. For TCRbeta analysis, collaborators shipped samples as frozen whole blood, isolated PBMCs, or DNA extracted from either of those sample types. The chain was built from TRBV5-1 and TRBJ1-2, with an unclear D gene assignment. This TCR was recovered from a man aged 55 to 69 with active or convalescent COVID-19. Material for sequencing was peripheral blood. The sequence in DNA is TGCGCCAGCAGCTTGGCTGGCGGCTACACCTTC. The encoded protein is CASSLAGGYTF.